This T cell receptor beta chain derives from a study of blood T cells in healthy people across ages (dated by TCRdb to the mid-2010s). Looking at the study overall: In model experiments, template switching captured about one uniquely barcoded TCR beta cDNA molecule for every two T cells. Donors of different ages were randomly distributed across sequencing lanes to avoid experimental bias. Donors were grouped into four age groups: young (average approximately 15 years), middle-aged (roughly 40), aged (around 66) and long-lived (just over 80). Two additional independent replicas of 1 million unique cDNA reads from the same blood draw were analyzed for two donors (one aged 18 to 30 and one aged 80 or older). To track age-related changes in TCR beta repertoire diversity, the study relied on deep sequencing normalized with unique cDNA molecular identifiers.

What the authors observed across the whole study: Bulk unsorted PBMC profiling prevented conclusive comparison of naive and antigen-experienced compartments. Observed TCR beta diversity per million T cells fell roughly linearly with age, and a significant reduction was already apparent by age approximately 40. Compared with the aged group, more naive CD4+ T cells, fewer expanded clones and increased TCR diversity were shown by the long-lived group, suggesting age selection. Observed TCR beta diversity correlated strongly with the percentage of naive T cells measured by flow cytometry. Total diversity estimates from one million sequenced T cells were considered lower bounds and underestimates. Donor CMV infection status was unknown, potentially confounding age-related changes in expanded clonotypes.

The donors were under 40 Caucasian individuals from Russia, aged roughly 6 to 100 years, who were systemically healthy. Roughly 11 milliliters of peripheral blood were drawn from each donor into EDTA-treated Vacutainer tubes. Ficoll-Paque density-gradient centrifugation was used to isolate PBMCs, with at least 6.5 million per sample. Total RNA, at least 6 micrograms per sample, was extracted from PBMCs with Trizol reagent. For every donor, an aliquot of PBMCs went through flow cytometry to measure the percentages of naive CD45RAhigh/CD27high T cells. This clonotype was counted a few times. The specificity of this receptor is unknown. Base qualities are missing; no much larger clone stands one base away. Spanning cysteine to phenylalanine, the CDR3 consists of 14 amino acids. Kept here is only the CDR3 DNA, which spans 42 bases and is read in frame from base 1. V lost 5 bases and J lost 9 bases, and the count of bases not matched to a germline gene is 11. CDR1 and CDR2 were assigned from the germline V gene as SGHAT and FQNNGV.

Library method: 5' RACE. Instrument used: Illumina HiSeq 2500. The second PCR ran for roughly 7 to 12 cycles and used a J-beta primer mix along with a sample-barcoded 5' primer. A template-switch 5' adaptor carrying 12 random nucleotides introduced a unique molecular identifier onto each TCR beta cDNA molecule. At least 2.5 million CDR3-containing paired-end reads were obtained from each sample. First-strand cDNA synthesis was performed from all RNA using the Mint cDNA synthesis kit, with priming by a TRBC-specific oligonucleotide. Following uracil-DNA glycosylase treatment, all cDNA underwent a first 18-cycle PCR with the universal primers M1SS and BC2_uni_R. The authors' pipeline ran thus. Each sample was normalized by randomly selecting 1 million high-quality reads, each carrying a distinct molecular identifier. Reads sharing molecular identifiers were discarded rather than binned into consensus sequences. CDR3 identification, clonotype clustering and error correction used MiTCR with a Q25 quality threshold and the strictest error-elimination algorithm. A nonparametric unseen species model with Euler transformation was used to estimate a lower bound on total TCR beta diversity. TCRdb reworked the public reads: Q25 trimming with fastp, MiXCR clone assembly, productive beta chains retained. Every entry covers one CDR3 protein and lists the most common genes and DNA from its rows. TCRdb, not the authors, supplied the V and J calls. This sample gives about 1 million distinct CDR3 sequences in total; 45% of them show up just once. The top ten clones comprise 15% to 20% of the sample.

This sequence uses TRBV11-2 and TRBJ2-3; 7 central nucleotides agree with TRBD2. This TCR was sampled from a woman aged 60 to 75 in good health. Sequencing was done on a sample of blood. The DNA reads TGTGCCAGCAGCCCCCAACCTAGCGGAAGGACGCAGTATTTT. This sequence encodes CASSPQPSGRTQYF.